This T cell receptor (beta chain) was captured in a study of tumor-infiltrating lymphocytes in localized non-small cell lung cancer. Points from the study as a whole: Tumor T-cell fraction was not associated with recurrence-free survival. Technical variation could not be separated from intratumor heterogeneity here. TCRbeta sequencing showed higher T cell infiltration in tumors than uninvolved lung.

V was clipped by 5 bases and J by 9 bases; unmatched bases: 13. Per the germline V gene, CDR1 is MNHEY and CDR2 is SVGAGI. CDR3 length equals 14 residues. Assay used: immunoSEQ multiplex PCR; TCRdb lists only in-frame clones, some missing. The repertoire holds approximately 16,000 clones, about 48% seen once, with around 17% in the top ten. Concerning this clone: Its antigen is unidentified.

This receptor was obtained from a human donor with non-small cell lung cancer. V and J are TRBV6-5 and TRBJ2-7, with 7 bases identical to TRBD2. Sequencing input: lung tumor tissue. CDR3 sequence (DNA): TGTGCCAGCAGTAAGAGCGGGACCCGGTGGGGGCAGTACTTC. Translating it yields CASSKSGTRWGQYF.